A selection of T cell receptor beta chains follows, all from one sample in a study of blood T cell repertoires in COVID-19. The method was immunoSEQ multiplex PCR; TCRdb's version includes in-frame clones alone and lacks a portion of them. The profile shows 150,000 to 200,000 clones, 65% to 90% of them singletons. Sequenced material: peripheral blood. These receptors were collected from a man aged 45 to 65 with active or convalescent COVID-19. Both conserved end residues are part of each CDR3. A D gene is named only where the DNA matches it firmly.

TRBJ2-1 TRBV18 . CASSPPGGSGEQFF
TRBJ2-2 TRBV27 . CASSASTEPNTGELFF
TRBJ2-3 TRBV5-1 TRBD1 CASSPGTGPRSDTQYF
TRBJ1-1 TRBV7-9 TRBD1 CASSLKGTGANTEAFF
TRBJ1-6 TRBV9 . CASSVESPPLHF
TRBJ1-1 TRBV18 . CASSPSDIEAFF
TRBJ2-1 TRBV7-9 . CASSLAGARVNEQFF
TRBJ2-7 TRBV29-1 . CSVIKQGAREQYF
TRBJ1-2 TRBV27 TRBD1 CASSFLRDREDGYTF
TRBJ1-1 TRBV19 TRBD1 CASSDRVYVTEAFF
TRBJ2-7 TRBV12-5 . CASGLGTSYEQYF
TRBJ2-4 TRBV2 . CASSEGQPVPHQYF
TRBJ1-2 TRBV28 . CASSPPLGGWGGYTF
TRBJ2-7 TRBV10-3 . CAISELQGSSYEQYF
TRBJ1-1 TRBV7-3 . CASSHGQNTEAFF
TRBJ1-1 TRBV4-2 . CASSPGTISAFF
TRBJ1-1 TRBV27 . CASRIDRMNTEAFF
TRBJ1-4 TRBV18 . CASSLDRNTNEKLFF
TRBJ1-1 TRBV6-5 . CASSPVSEAFF
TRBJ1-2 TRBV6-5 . CASRPTPDSNYGYTF
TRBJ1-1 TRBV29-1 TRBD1 CSVMDRTNTEAFF
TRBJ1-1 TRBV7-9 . CASSPSLSSTEAFF
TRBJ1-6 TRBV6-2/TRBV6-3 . CASSPGTLNSPLHF
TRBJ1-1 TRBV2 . CASSELQGANTEAFF
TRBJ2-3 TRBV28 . CASLTGTPTDTQYF
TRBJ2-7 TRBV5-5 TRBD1 CASSLGPTGGYEQYF
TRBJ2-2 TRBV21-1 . CASSKNVGQGYTGELFF
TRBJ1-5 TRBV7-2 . CASSSYGGYGGPQHF
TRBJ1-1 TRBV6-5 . CASSPGQNTEAFF
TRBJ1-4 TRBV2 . CASSEALHGSGEKLFF
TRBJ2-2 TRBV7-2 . CASSLEGGTNTGELFF
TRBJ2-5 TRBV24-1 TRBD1 CATSDPGTEQETQYF
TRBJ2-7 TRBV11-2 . CASSLDQGRGQYF
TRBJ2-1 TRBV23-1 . CASSQLYSYNEQFF
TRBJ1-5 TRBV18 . CASSRAGSNQPQHF
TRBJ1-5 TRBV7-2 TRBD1 CASSPRTGEGQPQHF
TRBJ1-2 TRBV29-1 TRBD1 CSVETGDGYTF
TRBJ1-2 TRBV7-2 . CASSLDSSINYGYTF
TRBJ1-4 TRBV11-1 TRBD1 CASSTGATNEKLFF
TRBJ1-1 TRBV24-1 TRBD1 CATSDRGQGNTEAFF
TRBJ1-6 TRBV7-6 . CASSLASRENSPLHF
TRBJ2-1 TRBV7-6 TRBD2 CASSSLLAGAYNEQFF
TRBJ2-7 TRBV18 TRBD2 CASSPAILAGVSEQYF
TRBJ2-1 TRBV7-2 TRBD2 CASSLEAGGQNEQFF
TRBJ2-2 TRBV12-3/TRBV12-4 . CASIRVSGELFF
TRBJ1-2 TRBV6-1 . CASSESKVRYGYTF
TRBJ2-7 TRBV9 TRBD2 CASSPSKGAGGYEQYF
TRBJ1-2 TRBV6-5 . CASSYVAGDGYTF
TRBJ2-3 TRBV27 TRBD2 CASSLYLAGVSDTQYF
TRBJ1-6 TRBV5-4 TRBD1 CASSLAGQGAIRSPLHF